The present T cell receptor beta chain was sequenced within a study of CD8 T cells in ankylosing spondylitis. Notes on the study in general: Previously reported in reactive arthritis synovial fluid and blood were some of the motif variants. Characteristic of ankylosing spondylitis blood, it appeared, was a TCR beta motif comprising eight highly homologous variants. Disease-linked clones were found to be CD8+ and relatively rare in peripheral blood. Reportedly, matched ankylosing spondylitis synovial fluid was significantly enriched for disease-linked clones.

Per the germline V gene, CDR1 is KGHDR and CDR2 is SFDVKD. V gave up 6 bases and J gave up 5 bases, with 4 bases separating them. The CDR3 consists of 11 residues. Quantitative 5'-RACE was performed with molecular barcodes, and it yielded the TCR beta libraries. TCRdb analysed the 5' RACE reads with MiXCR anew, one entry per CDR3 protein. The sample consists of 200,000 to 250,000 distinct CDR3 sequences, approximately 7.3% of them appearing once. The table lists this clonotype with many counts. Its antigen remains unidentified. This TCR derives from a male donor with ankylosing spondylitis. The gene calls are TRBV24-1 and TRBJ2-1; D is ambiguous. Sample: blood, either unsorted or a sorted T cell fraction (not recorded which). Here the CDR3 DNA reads TGTGCCACCAGTTTGAACAATGAGCAGTTCTTC. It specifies CATSLNNEQFF.